These T cell receptor beta chains were read from a single sample in a study of T-cell memory formation after mild COVID-19. TCRdb ran MiXCR on the 5' RACE reads and lists one entry per CDR3 protein. This table holds 100,000 to 150,000 distinct CDR3 sequences, around a sixth found once. Specimen: PBMCs or a T cell subset sorted from them (not recorded which). These receptors all stem from an adult woman who had mild COVID-19 (a few samples of this study predate the infection). Cell type and time point are not known. The CDR3 runs from the conserved cysteine through the conserved F or W. A D gene is named only where the DNA matches it firmly. A clone size is listed for some rows: how often the clone was seen (once, few, many), or a class if it is expanded.

J	V	size	D	DNA	CDR3
TRBJ2-7	TRBV5-6	-	-	TGTGCCAGCAGTTATGTAGTGGCGTACGAGCAGTACTTC	CASSYVVAYEQYF
TRBJ2-5	TRBV6-5	-	-	TGTGCCAGCAGTTACTACTGGACCCAGTACTTC	CASSYYWTQYF
TRBJ1-5	TRBV4-1	-	-	TGCGCCAGCAGCCAAGAGATAGGGGCCGGGCAGCCCCAGCATTTT	CASSQEIGAGQPQHF
TRBJ2-7	TRBV7-9	few	TRBD1	TGTGCCAGCAGCTCAACGGGACAGACCTACTACGAGCAGTACTTC	CASSSTGQTYYEQYF
TRBJ2-3	TRBV24-1	-	TRBD2	TGTGCCACCAGTGAGGCCAGCGGGATCACAGATACGCAGTATTTT	CATSEASGITDTQYF
TRBJ2-3	TRBV12-3/TRBV12-4	few	TRBD2	TGTGCCAGCAGTCTCCTAGCGGGGGGGCGTGGAGATACGCAGTATTTT	CASSLLAGGRGDTQYF
TRBJ2-2	TRBV7-9	-	-	TGTGCCAGCAGCTCGGAGAGGTCCGGGGAGCTGTTTTTT	CASSSERSGELFF
TRBJ1-2	TRBV24-1	-	-	TGTGCCGTACAGGGTCCTTCTATTGGTGGCTACACCTTC	CAVQGPSIGGYTF
TRBJ2-4	TRBV6-5	few	TRBD1	TGTGCCAGCAGTCAAGGACAGGGGGGGAACATTCAGTACTTC	CASSQGQGGNIQYF
TRBJ1-2	TRBV2	-	-	TGTGCCAGCAGCGGAGTGACTTCTGGCTACACCTTC	CASSGVTSGYTF
TRBJ1-2	TRBV12-3/TRBV12-4	-	TRBD1	TGTGCCAGCAGTGAGGACAGGGGTGGGTATGGCTACACCTTC	CASSEDRGGYGYTF
TRBJ1-1	TRBV15	-	TRBD1	TGTGCCACCAGCACCGGACAGGGAGGGAACACTGAAGCTTTCTTT	CATSTGQGGNTEAFF
TRBJ2-4	TRBV18	few	-	TGTGCCAGCTCTCCCTATCTAGCCAAAAACATTCAGTACTTC	CASSPYLAKNIQYF
TRBJ1-1	TRBV6-1	medium-sized	-	TGTGCCAGCAGTGGGGCAGGGTTAGGATGGACTGAAGCTTTCTTT	CASSGAGLGWTEAFF
TRBJ2-3	TRBV9	-	TRBD2	TGTGCCAGCAGCGTAGGTAGCGGGGGGGCCACAGATACGCAGTATTTT	CASSVGSGGATDTQYF
TRBJ1-1	TRBV5-1	few	TRBD1	TGCGCCAGCAGCTTGGAACCCCAGGGGGCGAACACTGAAGCTTTCTTT	CASSLEPQGANTEAFF
TRBJ2-1	TRBV12-3/TRBV12-4	-	TRBD2	TGTGCCAGCAGTCCGGGACTAGCGGGAGTGTACAATGAGCAGTTCTTC	CASSPGLAGVYNEQFF
TRBJ1-1	TRBV5-1	-	TRBD1	TGCGCCAGCAGCTACCTCCCGGGACAGGGGAACACTGAAGCTTTCTTT	CASSYLPGQGNTEAFF
TRBJ1-2	TRBV10-2	-	TRBD1	TGCGCCAGCAGCCTGACAGGGGGCAACTATGGCTACACCTTC	CASSLTGGNYGYTF
TRBJ1-1	TRBV7-2	-	TRBD1	TGTGCCAGCAGCTTTAGGGGGCTTGAAGCTTTCTTT	CASSFRGLEAFF
TRBJ2-3	TRBV24-1	-	-	TGTGCCACCAGTGATTTCGGAGGGGTTAACACAGATACGCAGTATTTT	CATSDFGGVNTDTQYF
TRBJ1-1	TRBV5-1	-	-	TGCGCCAGCAGCTTATCTGGGAGGTCCGTGGGAGGCACTGAAGCTTTCTTT	CASSLSGRSVGGTEAFF
TRBJ2-1	TRBV18	few	-	TGTGCCAGCTCACCGGATGAGCAGTTCTTC	CASSPDEQFF
TRBJ2-3	TRBV6-5	few	TRBD2	TGTGCCAGCAGAAGTAGCGGGGGGGCATATACGCAGTATTTT	CASRSSGGAYTQYF
TRBJ1-1	TRBV20-1	few	-	TGCAGTGCTAGCTCTCCGGGCAGGGTGAACACTGAAGCTTTCTTT	CSASSPGRVNTEAFF
TRBJ2-5	TRBV18	-	-	TGTGCCAGCTCAATTGTAACCGGAGGAGAGACCCAGTACTTC	CASSIVTGGETQYF
TRBJ2-5	TRBV5-8	few	TRBD2	TGTGCCAGCAGCTTGAACCCGGGACTAGCGGTGGAGACCCAGTACTTC	CASSLNPGLAVETQYF
TRBJ2-5	TRBV3-1	-	TRBD2	TGTGCCAGCAGCCTTCGGGGACTAGCGGGGCCCAAAGAGACCCAGTACTTC	CASSLRGLAGPKETQYF
TRBJ2-7	TRBV5-1	-	TRBD2	TGCGCCAGCAGCTTGGGCCTAGCGGGAGCGGATGCCTCCTACGAGCAGTACTTC	CASSLGLAGADASYEQYF
TRBJ2-2	TRBV30	-	-	TGTGCCTGGGGGGGGCCGGGACTCACCGGGGAGCTGTTTTTT	CAWGGPGLTGELFF
TRBJ1-4	TRBV6-5	few	TRBD1	TGTGCCAGCAGTTACCAGGGGGGGGGGAGCGAAAAACTGTTTTTT	CASSYQGGGSEKLFF
TRBJ2-1	TRBV30	many	-	TGTGCCTGGATGTTCGGGACAAGTTCCTACAATGAGCAGTTCTTC	CAWMFGTSSYNEQFF
TRBJ1-1	TRBV12-3/TRBV12-4	many	-	TGTGCCAGCAGTTTTAAAGGGAACACTGAAGCTTTCTTT	CASSFKGNTEAFF
TRBJ2-2	TRBV14	-	-	TGTGCCAGCAGCCACCTAGGAGCGTCGACCGGGGAGCTGTTTTTT	CASSHLGASTGELFF
TRBJ2-1	TRBV4-1	-	-	TGCGCCAGCAGCCAGAATGGGGACTTAAGCTGGTACAATGAGCAGTTCTTC	CASSQNGDLSWYNEQFF
TRBJ1-2	TRBV6-5	-	TRBD1	TGTGCCAGCAGTTACGGCACAGGGGGGGGCTACACCTTC	CASSYGTGGGYTF
TRBJ1-1	TRBV5-4	-	-	TGTGCCAGCAGGCGGGAGGGGATGAACACTGAAGCTTTCTTT	CASRREGMNTEAFF